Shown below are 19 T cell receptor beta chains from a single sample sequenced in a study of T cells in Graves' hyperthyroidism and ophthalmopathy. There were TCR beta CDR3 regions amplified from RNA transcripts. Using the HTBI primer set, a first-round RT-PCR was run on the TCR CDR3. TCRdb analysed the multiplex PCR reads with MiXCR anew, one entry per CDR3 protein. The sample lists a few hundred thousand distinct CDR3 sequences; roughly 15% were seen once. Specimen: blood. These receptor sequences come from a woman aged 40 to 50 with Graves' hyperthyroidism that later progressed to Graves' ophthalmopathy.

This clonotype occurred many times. This chain's CDR3 is CASSLYSVTGELFF. In DNA form, the CDR3 reads TGTGCCAGCAGTTTGTATAGTGTCACCGGGGAGCTGTTTTTT. The chain joins TRBV28 to TRBJ2-2; D gene ambiguous. The CDR3 runs 14 residues. Germline V gene sequence: CDR1 MDHEN, CDR2 SYDVKM. Trimming removed 3 bases from V and 4 bases from J, with 9 bases in between.

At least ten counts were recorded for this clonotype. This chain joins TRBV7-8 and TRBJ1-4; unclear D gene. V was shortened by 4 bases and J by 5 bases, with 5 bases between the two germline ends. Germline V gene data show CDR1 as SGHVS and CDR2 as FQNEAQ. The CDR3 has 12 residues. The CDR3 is CASSSPNEKLFF. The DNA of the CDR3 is TGTGCCAGCAGCTCGCCGAATGAAAAACTGTTTTTT.

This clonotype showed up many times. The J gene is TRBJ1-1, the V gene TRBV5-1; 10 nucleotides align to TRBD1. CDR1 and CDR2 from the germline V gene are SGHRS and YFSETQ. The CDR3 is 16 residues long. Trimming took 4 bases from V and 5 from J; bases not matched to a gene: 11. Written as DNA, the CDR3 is TGCGCCAGCAGCGAAAATCCCGGGACAGGGGTAACTGAAGCTTTCTTT. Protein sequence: CASSENPGTGVTEAFF.

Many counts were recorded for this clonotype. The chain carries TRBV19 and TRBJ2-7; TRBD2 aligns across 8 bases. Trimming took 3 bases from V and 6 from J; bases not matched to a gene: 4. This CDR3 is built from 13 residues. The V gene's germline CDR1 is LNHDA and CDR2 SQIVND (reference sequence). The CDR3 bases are TGTGCCAGTAGTATGATGGGGACTAGCGAGCAGTACTTC. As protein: CASSMMGTSEQYF.

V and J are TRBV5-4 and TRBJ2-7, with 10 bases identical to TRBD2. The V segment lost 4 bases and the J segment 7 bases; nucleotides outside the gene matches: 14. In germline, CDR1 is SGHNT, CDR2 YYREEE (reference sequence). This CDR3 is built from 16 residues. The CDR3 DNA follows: TGTGCCAGCAGCGGTGGGGGGCTAGCGGGAGCGAGTGAGCAGTACTTC. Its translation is CASSGGGLAGASEQYF.

The CDR3 region is CASSPGTGWYEQYF. Here the CDR3 DNA reads TGTGCCAGCAGTCCCGGGACAGGGTGGTACGAGCAGTACTTC. This chain connects TRBV28 to TRBJ2-7, with 9 bases lining up with TRBD1. The CDR3 is 14 residues long. Germline V lookup: CDR1 MDHEN, CDR2 SYDVKM. The V and J ends lost 5 bases and 4 bases, in that order; junction bases with no gene match: 6.

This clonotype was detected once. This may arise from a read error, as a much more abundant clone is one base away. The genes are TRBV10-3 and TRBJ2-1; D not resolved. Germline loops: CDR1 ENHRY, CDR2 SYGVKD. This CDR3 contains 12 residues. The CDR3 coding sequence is TGTGCCACCAGTGAGTCAGGTAATGAGCAGTTCTTC. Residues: CATSESGNEQFF.

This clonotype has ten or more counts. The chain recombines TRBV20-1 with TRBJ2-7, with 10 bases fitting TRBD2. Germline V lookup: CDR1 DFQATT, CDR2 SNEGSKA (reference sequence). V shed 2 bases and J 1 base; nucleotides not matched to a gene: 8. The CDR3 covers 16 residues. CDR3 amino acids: CSARWASGRSSYEQYF. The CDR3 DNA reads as TGCAGTGCTAGATGGGCTAGCGGGAGATCTTCCTACGAGCAGTACTTC.

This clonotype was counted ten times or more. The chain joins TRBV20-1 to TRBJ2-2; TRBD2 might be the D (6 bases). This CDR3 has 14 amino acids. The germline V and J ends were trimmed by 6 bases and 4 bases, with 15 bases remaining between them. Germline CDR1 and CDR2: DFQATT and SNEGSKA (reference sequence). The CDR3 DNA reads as TGCAGTGCGCGTCGATGGGGGGTCACCGGGGAGCTGTTTTTT. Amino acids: CSARRWGVTGELFF.

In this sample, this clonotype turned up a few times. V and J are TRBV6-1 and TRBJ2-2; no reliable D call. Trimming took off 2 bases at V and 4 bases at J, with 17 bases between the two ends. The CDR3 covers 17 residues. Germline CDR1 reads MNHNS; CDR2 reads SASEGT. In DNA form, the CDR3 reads TGTGCCAGCAGTGAACGGCCAGGAGTCGGTTTCACCGGGGAGCTGTTTTTT. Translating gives CASSERPGVGFTGELFF.

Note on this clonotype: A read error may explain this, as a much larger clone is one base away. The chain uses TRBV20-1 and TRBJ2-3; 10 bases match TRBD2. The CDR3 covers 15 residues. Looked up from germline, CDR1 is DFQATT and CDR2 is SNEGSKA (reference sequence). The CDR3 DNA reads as TGCGGTGCTAGTGCACTAGCGGGAAACACAGATACGCAGTATTTT. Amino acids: CGASALAGNTDTQYF.

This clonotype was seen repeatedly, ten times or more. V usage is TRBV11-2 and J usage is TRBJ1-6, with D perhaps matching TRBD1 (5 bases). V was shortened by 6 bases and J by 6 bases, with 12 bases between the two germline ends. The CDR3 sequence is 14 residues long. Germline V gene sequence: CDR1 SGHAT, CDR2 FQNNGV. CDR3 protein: CASRPGLLNSPLHF. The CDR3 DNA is TGTGCCAGCAGACCGGGACTGCTTAATTCACCCCTCCACTTT.

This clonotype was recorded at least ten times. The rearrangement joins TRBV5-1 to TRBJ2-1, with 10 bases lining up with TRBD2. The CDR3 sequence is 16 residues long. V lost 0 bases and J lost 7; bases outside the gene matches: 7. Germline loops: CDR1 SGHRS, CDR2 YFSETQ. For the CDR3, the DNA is TGCGCCAGCAGCTTGGGACTCCTAGCGGGAGTAAATGAGCAGTTCTTC. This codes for CASSLGLLAGVNEQFF.

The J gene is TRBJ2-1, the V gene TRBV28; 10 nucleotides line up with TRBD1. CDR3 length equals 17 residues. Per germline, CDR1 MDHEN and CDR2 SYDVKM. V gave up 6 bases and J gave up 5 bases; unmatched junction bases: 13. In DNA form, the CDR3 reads TGTGCCAGCAGCCTATACCCGGGACAGGGGTCCCACAATGAGCAGTTCTTC. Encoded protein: CASSLYPGQGSHNEQFF.

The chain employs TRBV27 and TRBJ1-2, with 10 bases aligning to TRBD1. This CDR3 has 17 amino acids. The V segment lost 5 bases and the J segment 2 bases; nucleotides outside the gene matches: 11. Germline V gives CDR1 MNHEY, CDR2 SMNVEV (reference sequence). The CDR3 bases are TGTGCCAGCAGTGCTGCCGGTCCGGGACAGGGGAACTATGGCTACACCTTC. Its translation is CASSAAGPGQGNYGYTF.

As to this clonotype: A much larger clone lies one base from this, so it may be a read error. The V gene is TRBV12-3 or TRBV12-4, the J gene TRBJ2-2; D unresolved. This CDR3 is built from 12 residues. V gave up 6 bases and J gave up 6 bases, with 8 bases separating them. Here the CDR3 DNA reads TGTGCCAGCAGGTGGTGGGCCGGGGAGCTGTTTTTT. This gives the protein CASRWWAGELFF.

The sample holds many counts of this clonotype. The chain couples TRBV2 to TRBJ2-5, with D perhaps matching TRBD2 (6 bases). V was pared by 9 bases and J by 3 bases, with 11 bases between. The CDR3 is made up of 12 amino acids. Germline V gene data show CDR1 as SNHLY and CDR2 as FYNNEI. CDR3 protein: CARGWGEETQYF. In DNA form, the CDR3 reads TGTGCCAGGGGTTGGGGGGAAGAGACCCAGTACTTC.

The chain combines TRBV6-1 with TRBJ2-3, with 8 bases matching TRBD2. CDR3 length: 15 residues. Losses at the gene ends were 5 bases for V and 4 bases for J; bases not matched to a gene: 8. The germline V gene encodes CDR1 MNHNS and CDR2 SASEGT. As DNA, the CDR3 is TGTGCCAGCAGTTTGGCGGGAGGAGACGCAGATACGCAGTATTTT. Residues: CASSLAGGDADTQYF.

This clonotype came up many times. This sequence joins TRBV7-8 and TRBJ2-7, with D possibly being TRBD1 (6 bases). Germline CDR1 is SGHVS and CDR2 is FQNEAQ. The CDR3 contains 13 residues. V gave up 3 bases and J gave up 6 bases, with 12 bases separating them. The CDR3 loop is CASSLETGSEQYF. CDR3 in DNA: TGTGCCAGCAGCTTGGAGACAGGCAGCGAGCAGTACTTC.